The 25 T cell receptor beta chains listed next were all sequenced from one sample in a study of identical twins. TCRdb itself ran the 5' RACE reads through MiXCR, one entry per CDR3 protein. The sample holds about 280,000 distinct CDR3 sequences, approximately 8% seen once. In addition, the sample was reused for a study of yellow fever vaccine responses in identical twins.

The sample comprised memory (CD45RO+) T cells sorted from blood. These TCRs come from a woman aged 18 to 35 in good health.

This clonotype was counted at least ten times. The gene calls are TRBV20-1 and TRBJ2-7, with D hard to call. CDR1 and CDR2 (germline): DFQATT, SNEGSKA (reference sequence). V lost 3 bases and J lost 3, with 9 bases in between. This CDR3 comprises 12 residues. The CDR3 coding sequence is TGCAGTGCTAGCCCGTCCGACTACGAGCAGTACTTC. It yields the protein CSASPSDYEQYF.

The sample holds a few counts of this clonotype. The chain employs TRBV5-5 and TRBJ2-2; D call uncertain. Trimming removed 1 base from V and 4 bases from J, with 17 bases in between. The CDR3 is made up of 17 amino acids. CDR1 and CDR2 (germline): SGHKS, YYEKEE (reference sequence). The CDR3 region is CASSLFGSRITTGELFF. DNA for the CDR3: TGTGCCAGCAGCTTGTTTGGCAGCCGGATAACCACCGGGGAGCTGTTTTTT.

Concerning this clonotype itself: Likely a read error: the CDR3 ends without its conserved phenylalanine or tryptophan. The rearrangement uses TRBV6-2 or TRBV6-3 and TRBJ1-6, with a possible D match to TRBD1 (5 bases). The V gene's germline CDR1 is MNHEY and CDR2 SVGEGT. The ends were cut back, 6 bases at V and 7 bases at J, with 13 bases in the middle. This CDR3 has 14 amino acids. The CDR3 protein is CASSLGPLNSPLHC. In DNA, the CDR3 is TGTGCCAGCAGCCTGGGACCGCTGAATTCACCCCTCCACTGT.

The rearrangement joins TRBV6-2 or TRBV6-3 to TRBJ2-3, with 8 bases that match TRBD2. Looked up from germline, CDR1 is MNHEY and CDR2 is SVGEGT. Germline trimming cut 2 bases from V and 0 bases from J; bases unmatched to any gene: 10. This CDR3 is built from 18 residues. The CDR3 spells CASSYPYNPSGSTDTQYF. The CDR3 DNA reads as TGTGCCAGCAGTTACCCCTACAATCCTAGCGGGAGCACAGATACGCAGTATTTT.

This clonotype has at least ten counts. This rearrangement joins TRBV11-2 to TRBJ1-3; TRBD1 is a possible D gene (5 bases). CDR3 length: 15 residues. Germline CDR1 reads SGHAT; CDR2 reads FQNNGV. V lost 1 base to trimming and J lost 4 bases, with 11 bases between them. Here the CDR3 DNA reads TGTGCCAGCAGCTTAGCTTCAGGGAGAGGAAACACCATATATTTT. This codes for CASSLASGRGNTIYF.

This clonotype has only a few counts. The chain employs TRBV7-6 and TRBJ2-5, with a tentative D call TRBD2 (7 bases). From germline, CDR1 is SGHVS and CDR2 FNYEAQ. The CDR3 is made up of 19 amino acids. Trimming shortened V by 5 bases and J by 2 bases, and 27 bases separated the two germline ends. The CDR3: CASSTRPGRGRGNQETQYF. CDR3 DNA sequence: TGTGCCAGCAGCACACGACCGGGACGGGGGAGGGGGAATCAAGAGACCCAGTACTTC. The entire variable domain, with the rest obtained from reference TRBV7-6 and TRBJ2-5, is as follows: GAGVSQSPRYKVTKRGQDVALRCDPISGHVSLYWYRQALGQGPEFLTYFNYEAQQDKSGLPNDRFSAERPEGSISTLTIQRTEQRDSAMYRCASSTRPGRGRGNQETQYFGPGTRLLVL.

This clonotype was seen a few times. The chain combines TRBV4-1 with TRBJ2-1, with D perhaps TRBD1 or TRBD2 (5 bases each). CDR1 MGHRA and CDR2 YSYEKL come from the germline V gene. The CDR3 loop spans 14 amino acids. The V end was cut by 0 bases, the J end by 7 bases, with 10 bases between. The CDR3 nucleotides read TGCGCCAGCAGCCAAGACGGGACGAGGAATGAGCAGTTCTTC. It translates to CASSQDGTRNEQFF.

The chain is built from TRBV27 and TRBJ2-6; D not resolved. The CDR3 totals 15 residues. Germline CDR1 and CDR2: MNHEY and SMNVEV (reference sequence). V was clipped by 6 bases and J by 0 bases, with 9 bases between them. The CDR3: CASSPLSSGANVLTF. In nucleotides, the CDR3 is TGTGCCAGCAGCCCTTTGAGCTCTGGGGCCAACGTCCTGACTTTC. The full variable domain, its missing parts supplied by reference TRBV27 and TRBJ2-6, is EAQVTQNPRYLITVTGKKLTVTCSQNMNHEYMSWYRQDPGLGLRQIYYSMNVEVTDKGDVPEGYKVSRKEKRNFPLILESPSPNQTSLYFCASSPLSSGANVLTFGAGSRLTVL.

This clonotype came up many times. The chain recombines TRBV3-1 with TRBJ2-1; D perhaps matches TRBD1 (6 bases). This CDR3 is built from 15 residues. Germline CDR1 LGHDT, CDR2 YNNKEL (reference sequence). V lost 4 bases to trimming and J lost 1 base, with 11 bases between them. Written as DNA, the CDR3 is TGTGCCAGCAGCCCTGGACAGTATTCCTACAATGAGCAGTTCTTC. This encodes CASSPGQYSYNEQFF.

This clonotype was counted between two and nine times. The J gene is TRBJ2-5, the V gene TRBV11-2, with TRBD2 matching over 7 bases. CDR3 size: 14 residues. Trimming cost V 3 bases and J 2 bases; bases outside gene matches: 3. Germline V gene data show CDR1 as SGHAT and CDR2 as FQNNGV. The CDR3 coding sequence is TGTGCCAGCAGCTTCCTTAGCGGGCAAGAGACCCAGTACTTC. As protein: CASSFLSGQETQYF.

The table lists this clonotype with a few counts. The V call is TRBV5-1, the J call TRBJ2-7; TRBD1 matches at 10 bases. The trim removed 5 bases at V and 3 bases at J, leaving 5 bases unmatched. The CDR3 runs to 14 residues. Per the germline V gene, CDR1 is SGHRS and CDR2 is YFSETQ. The CDR3 DNA reads TGCGCCAGCAGGTGGGACAGGGGAAACTACGAGCAGTACTTC. Translation: CASRWDRGNYEQYF.

This clonotype was seen at least ten times. The rearrangement links TRBV6-1 to TRBJ2-1; D possibly corresponds to TRBD2 (6 bases). Germline loops: CDR1 MNHNS, CDR2 SASEGT. The V and J ends lost 7 bases and 0 bases respectively, with 10 bases between them. The CDR3 spans 14 residues. The DNA for the CDR3 is TGTGCCAGCATGGAGGGGCCCTCCTACAATGAGCAGTTCTTC. This codes for CASMEGPSYNEQFF.

This clonotype was seen a handful of times. The chain joins TRBV20-1 to TRBJ2-7; D may be TRBD1 or TRBD2 (5 bases each). The CDR3 totals 17 residues. Germline V gene data show CDR1 as DFQATT and CDR2 as SNEGSKA (reference sequence). The V end lost 1 base, the J end lost 0 bases, and 19 bases lay between the germline ends. The CDR3 here is CSARAAGVGVASYEQYF. The CDR3 DNA sequence: TGCAGTGCTAGAGCCGCCGGGGTGGGGGTGGCCTCCTACGAGCAGTACTTC.

This clonotype has only a few counts. The chain is built from TRBV5-4 and TRBJ2-2, with unresolved D. Germline CDR1 is SGHNT and CDR2 is YYREEE (reference sequence). The CDR3 is 15 amino acids. Deletions cut 3 bases from V and 0 bases from J, with 9 bases between. The DNA of the CDR3 is TGTGCCAGCAGCTCCCCGGCCCCGAACACCGGGGAGCTGTTTTTT. Its protein product is CASSSPAPNTGELFF.

The V gene is TRBV7-9, the J gene TRBJ2-7, with 7 nucleotides matching TRBD1. Germline CDR1 and CDR2: SEHNR and FQNEAQ (reference sequence). The CDR3 extends over 17 amino acids. The V and J ends lost 4 bases and 4 bases, in that order; junction bases with no gene match: 16. The CDR3 DNA is TGTGCCAGCAGCTCGGACAGGTTAATGTCTTCATCTTACGAGCAGTACGTC. It specifies CASSSDRLMSSSYEQYV.

This clonotype has ten or more counts. V gene TRBV12-3 or TRBV12-4 combines with J gene TRBJ2-7, with TRBD1 as a possible D gene (6 bases). Between the trimmed V and J ends, which lost 2 bases and 3 bases, there was a span of 11 bases. The CDR3 is made up of 14 amino acids. CDR3 loop: CASSLQGTDYEQYF. CDR3 nucleotides: TGTGCCAGCAGTTTACAGGGGACGGACTACGAGCAGTACTTC.

This clonotype showed up many times. The chain combines TRBV4-2 with TRBJ1-5, with D perhaps TRBD1 (5 bases). Per the germline V gene, CDR1 is LGHNA and CDR2 is YNFKEQ. The CDR3 has 15 residues. V gave up 0 bases and J gave up 5 bases, with 11 bases separating them. CDR3 in amino acids: CASSQDWGFDQPQHF. In nucleotides, the CDR3 is TGTGCCAGCAGCCAAGATTGGGGGTTTGATCAGCCCCAGCATTTT.

This clonotype has a count of ten or more. The chain employs TRBV20-1 and TRBJ1-1, with D hard to call. The CDR3 has 13 amino acids. Germline V gene sequence: CDR1 DFQATT, CDR2 SNEGSKA (reference sequence). Between the trimmed V and J ends, which lost 2 bases and 3 bases, there was a span of 10 bases. In nucleotides, the CDR3 is TGCAGTGCTAGACACGGTGGGGACACTGAAGCTTTCTTT. This sequence encodes CSARHGGDTEAFF.

The genes are TRBV2 and TRBJ2-1; 7 nucleotides match TRBD1. Germline V CDR1 and CDR2: SNHLY, FYNNEI. V lost 6 bases to trimming and J lost 2 bases; unmatched junction nucleotides: 10. The CDR3 sequence is 16 residues long. The DNA for the CDR3 is TGTGCCAGCAGCGAAACGGGACAGATAGCCTACAATGAGCAGTTCTTC. Amino acids: CASSETGQIAYNEQFF.

The rearrangement uses TRBV13 and TRBJ2-7; 7 nucleotides align to TRBD1. Germline V gene lookup returns CDR1 PRHDT and CDR2 FYEKMQ (reference sequence). J gave up 3 bases and V 5 bases, and 13 bases lay outside the gene matches. This CDR3 is built from 16 residues. The CDR3 loop is CASSGLTGKGGYEQYF. The CDR3 DNA reads as TGTGCCAGCAGCGGATTGACAGGGAAAGGAGGCTACGAGCAGTACTTC. The whole variable domain, filled in from reference TRBV13 and TRBJ2-7, reads AAGVIQSPRHLIKEKRETATLKCYPIPRHDTVYWYQQGPGQDPQFLISFYEKMQSDKGSIPDRFSAQQFSDYHSELNMSSLELGDSALYFCASSGLTGKGGYEQYFGPGTRLTVT.

This clonotype was counted only a few times. The gene calls are TRBV18 and TRBJ2-7; D call uncertain. V was shortened by 1 base and J by 0 bases, with 13 bases between the two germline ends. The CDR3 runs to 16 residues. Per germline, CDR1 KGHSH and CDR2 LQKENI. The CDR3, as DNA: TGTGCCAGCTCACCACACTCTGGCGGCAGCTCCTACGAGCAGTACTTC. Translated, it gives CASSPHSGGSSYEQYF.

This clonotype was picked up many times. This chain's CDR3 is CASTSGTSGYNEQFF. The CDR3 DNA reads TGTGCCAGCACTTCAGGGACTAGCGGCTACAATGAGCAGTTCTTC. V and J are TRBV12-3 or TRBV12-4 and TRBJ2-1; 11 bases agree with TRBD2. The CDR3 loop spans 15 amino acids. V gave up 7 bases and J gave up 3 bases; unmatched junction bases: 5.

In its sample, this clonotype was seen many times. The V call is TRBV28, the J call TRBJ2-7; tentative D call: TRBD2 (5 bases). Looked up from germline, CDR1 is MDHEN and CDR2 is SYDVKM. The CDR3 has 15 residues. V lost 5 bases to trimming and J lost 2 bases, with 16 bases between them. CDR3 DNA: TGTGCCAGCAGTCCGGCCCTAGCCGCCACCTACGAGCAGTACTTC. Protein: CASSPALAATYEQYF.

In this sample, this clonotype turned up many times. This chain links TRBV3-1 with TRBJ2-7, with TRBD1 matching over 10 bases. The junction had 8 bases not matched to a gene; V was cut back by 11 bases and J by 4 bases. CDR1 and CDR2 (germline): LGHDT, YNNKEL (reference sequence). The CDR3 covers 13 residues. In nucleotides, the CDR3 is TGTGCCCGACGGACAGGGGGAAGTTACGAGCAGTACTTC. It is translated as CARRTGGSYEQYF.

This clonotype was seen at least ten times. The genes are TRBV5-1 and TRBJ2-5, with TRBD2 identical over 13 bases. The CDR3 spans 15 residues. CDR1 SGHRS and CDR2 YFSETQ come from the germline V gene. V was pared by 2 bases and J by 5 bases, with 3 bases of the junction left unmatched. The CDR3 spells CASSFGTSGVETQYF. In nucleotides, the CDR3 is TGCGCCAGCAGCTTCGGGACTAGCGGGGTGGAGACCCAGTACTTC.